This entry features one T cell receptor (beta chain) sequence. The specificity of this receptor is unknown. No much larger clone exists at a distance of one base, and base qualities are not known. This sample is drawn from a study of beta chain features in type 1 diabetes (dated by TCRdb to 2017 to 2018). At the level of the whole study: Mean age, gender distribution, total cell number and subset yield were not different between patients and healthy donors. In the study, TCRB repertoires of sorted circulating CD4+ T cell subsets from recently diagnosed type 1 diabetes patients were compared with those of matched healthy donors. Whereas all 28 donors provided naive and central memory subsets, regulatory and stem cell-like memory subsets were isolated from just 8 patients and roughly 8 healthy donors. A total of about 110 million sorted cells were examined across all samples, and the number of cells per subset was strongly correlated with RNA yield.

Inclusive of the bounding cysteine and phenylalanine, the CDR3 is 13 residues long. Kept here is only the CDR3 DNA, which spans 39 bases and is read in frame from base 1. V sheds 3 bases and J sheds 7 bases, leaving 10 bases between their ends. Sequences MGHRA (CDR1) and YSYEKL (CDR2) are obtained from the germline V gene. The study at large found these results: Naive, central memory and regulatory TCRB repertoires appeared to be more alike among patients than among healthy donors. Because small numbers of individuals were included in the HLA sub-analyses, any influence of HLA type on TCRB rearrangement was left unresolved. PCR may preferentially amplify shorter templates, but because patient and control samples were amplified and corrected together, any resulting skew would affect both groups equally. Because cDNA was sequenced instead of genomic DNA, highly expressing activated cells could be over-represented, though the groups showed no difference in activation or CD3 levels. At VDJ recombination sites, type 1 diabetes patients had fewer insertions and more deleted nucleotides, which implies abnormalities in thymic rearrangement. Type 1 diabetes patients showed a moderate but significant shortening of TCRB CDR3 length in all four CD4+ subsets.

Each donor gave one peripheral blood draw, about 100 mL on average, collected into heparinised tubes. A BD FACSAria II was used to sort naive, central memory, regulatory and stem cell-like memory CD4+ T cells with a panel that included CD45RO, CCR7, CD25, CD127, CD95 and CD27. A purity above 95% was achieved for all sorted populations. PBMCs were isolated right away by Lymphoprep density gradient centrifugation and were stained directly, without culture. Samples were stained and sorted in pairs, with one healthy donor and one patient per experiment, so that batch effects were minimized. All of the isolated RNA was reverse transcribed with the High Capacity cDNA Reverse Transcription Kit, so expressed TCRB transcripts were sequenced. Deep immunoSEQ sequencing was performed on naive, central memory and regulatory T cell samples, with an average of around 3.4 million total reads per sample. Sorted cells were lysed in RLT buffer and RNA was extracted with DNase-treated RNeasy Micro or Mini kits, depending on cell number. Each cell subset was processed separately to prevent cross-contamination, with patient and healthy donor samples processed together. The immunoSEQ multiplex PCR was used to amplify TCRB sequences from cDNA, yielding 87-bp fragments that span the CDR3 region. The amplicons were sequenced using the Illumina HiSeq platform. Per the original workflow: Synthetic template baselines were used to correct PCR bias computationally, reads within Hamming distance 2 were collapsed together, and singletons that could not be merged were discarded. Reads were aligned against IMGT to assign V, D and J genes, CDR3 length and insertions or deletions at six rearrangement sites. Within each subset, clonotype counts were normalized to sorted cell number, after which true diversity and Gini coefficients were computed with the tcR R package. Repertoire sharing was quantified using the overlap coefficient calculated on TCRB nucleotide sequences. Out-of-frame TCRB sequences from naive cells were analyzed as a proxy for the pre-selection repertoire. As stored in TCRdb, this immuneACCESS dataset retains in-frame rearrangements with V and J assigned. A fraction of the clones does not appear; measured against another copy, unresolved V genes explain less than half of the discrepancy, and the remainder lacks a known reason. D and trimming were read from the DNA, whereas the V and J calls and clone size are those reported in that table. The sample contains 450,000 to 550,000 clones, about 32% of them found a single time. 0.065% of the sample lies in the top ten.

This clonotype was obtained from a man aged 18-30 years in good health. Recombination connected TRBV4-1 to TRBJ2-1, with TRBD1 perhaps the D gene, on 6 matching bases. Sequencing used naive CD4+ T cells from blood. The label giving this sample's cell subset or site can be read as: true naive CD4+ T cells. The CDR3 protein: CASSHADRNEQFF. The DNA reads as follows: TGCGCCAGCAGCCATGCAGACAGGAATGAGCAGTTCTTC.